This is a list of T cell receptor beta chains from one sample in a study of T cells in Graves' hyperthyroidism and ophthalmopathy. TCRdb re-derived calls from the multiplex PCR reads in MiXCR, one entry per CDR3 protein. This sample has a few hundred thousand distinct CDR3 sequences, with 13% to 15% found just once. The sequenced sample consisted of blood. Receptors were obtained from a woman aged 35 to 49 with Graves' hyperthyroidism that later progressed to Graves' ophthalmopathy. Each CDR3 is given with its conserved first and last residue. The order of the fields is J gene, D gene, V gene, clone size, CDR3 protein, CDR3 DNA. D genes are given only for firm matches. Some rows mark clone size as missing; the rest say once, few, many or name a class of expanded clone.

J gene: TRBJ2-1
D gene: -
V gene: TRBV11-2
clone size: many
CDR3 protein: CASSFLYGGGNEQFF
CDR3 DNA: TGTGCCAGCAGCTTTCTATACGGAGGGGGGAATGAGCAGTTCTTC

J gene: TRBJ1-5
D gene: -
V gene: TRBV5-1
clone size: many
CDR3 protein: CASSSQGGNQPQHF
CDR3 DNA: TGCGCCAGCAGCTCACAGGGAGGGAATCAGCCCCAGCATTTT

J gene: TRBJ2-3
D gene: TRBD2
V gene: TRBV18
clone size: many
CDR3 protein: CASSPGLAVTDTQYF
CDR3 DNA: TGTGCCAGCTCACCGGGACTAGCGGTCACAGATACGCAGTATTTT

J gene: TRBJ2-1
D gene: -
V gene: TRBV10-2
clone size: -
CDR3 protein: CASSESTAAPYNEQFF
CDR3 DNA: TGCGCCAGCAGTGAGTCAACAGCGGCTCCCTACAATGAGCAGTTCTTC

J gene: TRBJ1-1
D gene: -
V gene: TRBV6-1
clone size: many
CDR3 protein: CAIEKGMGSEIVEAFF
CDR3 DNA: TGTGCCATCGAAAAGGGGATGGGATCGGAAATAGTTGAAGCTTTCTTT

J gene: TRBJ2-7
D gene: -
V gene: TRBV5-1
clone size: many
CDR3 protein: CASSLTVLTYEQYF
CDR3 DNA: TGCGCCAGCAGCTTGACAGTCCTTACCTACGAGCAGTACTTC

J gene: TRBJ1-3
D gene: -
V gene: TRBV11-2
clone size: many
CDR3 protein: CASSPGQSGNTIYF
CDR3 DNA: TGTGCCAGCAGCCCCGGACAGAGCGGAAACACCATATATTTT

J gene: TRBJ2-7
D gene: TRBD1
V gene: TRBV24-1
clone size: many
CDR3 protein: CATSDSTTGKSYEQYF
CDR3 DNA: TGTGCCACCAGTGACTCAACGACAGGGAAATCCTACGAGCAGTACTTC

J gene: TRBJ1-1
D gene: -
V gene: TRBV14
clone size: -
CDR3 protein: CASSYSGMSAEAFF
CDR3 DNA: TGTGCCAGCAGCTACAGCGGAATGAGCGCTGAAGCTTTCTTT

J gene: TRBJ2-3
D gene: TRBD2
V gene: TRBV4-1
clone size: few
CDR3 protein: CASRDPLKRGSTDTQYF
CDR3 DNA: TGCGCCAGCAGGGACCCCCTCAAGCGGGGAAGCACAGATACGCAGTATTTT

J gene: TRBJ2-7
D gene: -
V gene: TRBV24-1
clone size: many
CDR3 protein: CATMSNTLDEQYF
CDR3 DNA: TGTGCCACCATGAGTAACACGCTGGACGAGCAGTACTTC

J gene: TRBJ2-7
D gene: -
V gene: TRBV12-3/TRBV12-4
clone size: many
CDR3 protein: CASSLVRYEQYF
CDR3 DNA: TGTGCCAGCAGTTTAGTCAGATACGAGCAGTACTTC

J gene: TRBJ1-1
D gene: -
V gene: TRBV30
clone size: -
CDR3 protein: CARENERANTEAFF
CDR3 DNA: TGTGCCCGGGAAAATGAACGGGCGAACACTGAAGCTTTCTTT

J gene: TRBJ2-1
D gene: -
V gene: TRBV11-2
clone size: -
CDR3 protein: CASSWVNNEQFF
CDR3 DNA: TGTGCCAGCAGCTGGGTAAACAATGAGCAGTTCTTC

J gene: TRBJ2-1
D gene: TRBD2
V gene: TRBV5-4
clone size: many
CDR3 protein: CASSLELSGAIYNEQFF
CDR3 DNA: TGTGCCAGCAGCTTGGAGCTTAGCGGGGCTATCTACAATGAGCAGTTCTTC

J gene: TRBJ1-4
D gene: TRBD1
V gene: TRBV7-8
clone size: many
CDR3 protein: CASSQLRDRISKKLFF
CDR3 DNA: TGTGCCAGCAGTCAACTCCGGGACAGAATTTCTAAAAAACTGTTTTTT

J gene: TRBJ2-3
D gene: TRBD2
V gene: TRBV7-9
clone size: few
CDR3 protein: CASSLGLAASTDTQYF
CDR3 DNA: TGTGCCAGCAGCCTAGGACTAGCGGCTAGCACAGATACGCAGTATTTT

J gene: TRBJ2-3
D gene: TRBD1
V gene: TRBV29-1
clone size: -
CDR3 protein: CGVRTGPDTQYF
CDR3 DNA: TGCGGCGTTAGGACAGGGCCAGATACGCAGTATTTT

J gene: TRBJ2-3
D gene: -
V gene: TRBV2
clone size: many
CDR3 protein: CASSETPAPSTDTQYF
CDR3 DNA: TGTGCCAGCAGTGAAACCCCGGCTCCCTCCACAGATACGCAGTATTTT

J gene: TRBJ2-6
D gene: -
V gene: TRBV7-8
clone size: many
CDR3 protein: CASSPSASGANVLTF
CDR3 DNA: TGTGCCAGCAGCCCGTCGGCGTCTGGGGCCAACGTCCTGACTTTC

J gene: TRBJ2-1
D gene: TRBD2
V gene: TRBV7-3
clone size: many
CDR3 protein: CASSLRLAGRNEQFF
CDR3 DNA: TGTGCCAGCAGCTTAAGGCTAGCGGGCCGCAATGAGCAGTTCTTC

J gene: TRBJ2-7
D gene: -
V gene: TRBV20-1
clone size: few
CDR3 protein: CSAREGGAGHEQYF
CDR3 DNA: TGCAGTGCTAGAGAGGGGGGAGCGGGCCACGAGCAGTACTTC

J gene: TRBJ2-6
D gene: -
V gene: TRBV3-1
clone size: many
CDR3 protein: CASSQVFGQGGSGANVLTF
CDR3 DNA: TGTGCCAGCAGCCAAGTTTTTGGACAGGGAGGGTCTGGGGCCAACGTCCTGACTTTC

J gene: TRBJ2-1
D gene: TRBD2
V gene: TRBV6-5
clone size: -
CDR3 protein: CASSYETSGSYNEQFF
CDR3 DNA: TGTGCCAGCAGTTACGAAACTAGCGGGAGCTACAATGAGCAGTTCTTC

J gene: TRBJ2-1
D gene: -
V gene: TRBV11-1
clone size: large
CDR3 protein: CASSLVPAAPSYNEQFF
CDR3 DNA: TGTGCCAGCAGCTTAGTGCCAGCGGCCCCCTCCTACAATGAGCAGTTCTTC

J gene: TRBJ2-4
D gene: TRBD2
V gene: TRBV6-2/TRBV6-3
clone size: many
CDR3 protein: CASSYAGLAGEVKNIQYF
CDR3 DNA: TGTGCCAGCAGTTACGCGGGACTAGCGGGAGAGGTCAAAAACATTCAGTACTTC

J gene: TRBJ2-3
D gene: -
V gene: TRBV7-3
clone size: many
CDR3 protein: CASSLRPTYLTDTQYF
CDR3 DNA: TGTGCCAGCAGCTTAAGGCCCACGTACCTCACAGATACGCAGTATTTT

J gene: TRBJ2-7
D gene: TRBD2
V gene: TRBV20-1
clone size: many
CDR3 protein: CSARDRLAYEQYF
CDR3 DNA: TGCAGTGCTAGGGACCGACTAGCGTACGAGCAGTACTTC

J gene: TRBJ2-3
D gene: TRBD2
V gene: TRBV28
clone size: many
CDR3 protein: CASSPVGGRADTQYF
CDR3 DNA: TGTGCCAGCAGTCCGGTCGGGGGGAGGGCAGATACGCAGTATTTT

J gene: TRBJ2-3
D gene: -
V gene: TRBV28
clone size: many
CDR3 protein: CASSLWALRGFDTDTQYF
CDR3 DNA: TGTGCCAGCAGTTTATGGGCCTTGCGGGGCTTCGACACAGATACGCAGTATTTT

J gene: TRBJ2-3
D gene: TRBD2
V gene: TRBV3-1
clone size: -
CDR3 protein: CASSQALAIPTDTQYF
CDR3 DNA: TGTGCCAGCAGCCAAGCACTAGCGATTCCCACAGATACGCAGTATTTT

J gene: TRBJ2-7
D gene: TRBD1
V gene: TRBV7-9
clone size: many
CDR3 protein: CASSWNRDSREQYF
CDR3 DNA: TGTGCCAGCAGCTGGAACCGGGACAGTCGCGAGCAGTACTTC

J gene: TRBJ2-1
D gene: -
V gene: TRBV2
clone size: many
CDR3 protein: CASSEQGNYNEQFF
CDR3 DNA: TGTGCCAGCAGTGAGCAGGGTAACTACAATGAGCAGTTCTTC

J gene: TRBJ2-2
D gene: TRBD1
V gene: TRBV5-1
clone size: few
CDR3 protein: CASSQRQGRRTGELFF
CDR3 DNA: TGCGCCAGCAGCCAGAGACAGGGGCGTCGCACCGGGGAGCTGTTTTTT

J gene: TRBJ1-1
D gene: -
V gene: TRBV3-1
clone size: -
CDR3 protein: CASSQDGPRAFF
CDR3 DNA: TGTGCCAGCAGCCAAGATGGGCCAAGGGCTTTCTTT

J gene: TRBJ1-1
D gene: -
V gene: TRBV12-3/TRBV12-4
clone size: -
CDR3 protein: CASSRLNTEAFF
CDR3 DNA: TGTGCCAGCAGTCGCCTGAACACTGAAGCTTTCTTT

J gene: TRBJ1-2
D gene: -
V gene: TRBV28
clone size: many
CDR3 protein: CASSDTLRRGYTF
CDR3 DNA: TGTGCCAGCAGCGATACCCTCCGCCGGGGCTACACCTTC

J gene: TRBJ2-3
D gene: -
V gene: TRBV9
clone size: many
CDR3 protein: CASSSPGLSTDTQYF
CDR3 DNA: TGTGCCAGCAGCTCCCCGGGACTGAGCACAGATACGCAGTATTTT

J gene: TRBJ2-7
D gene: -
V gene: TRBV6-1
clone size: -
CDR3 protein: CASSEAATSIYEQYF
CDR3 DNA: TGTGCCAGCAGTGAAGCAGCGACTAGTATCTACGAGCAGTACTTC

J gene: TRBJ1-1
D gene: -
V gene: TRBV6-1
clone size: many
CDR3 protein: CASSFEGLNTEAFF
CDR3 DNA: TGTGCCAGCAGCTTCGAGGGCCTGAACACTGAAGCTTTCTTT

J gene: TRBJ2-3
D gene: TRBD1
V gene: TRBV4-1
clone size: few
CDR3 protein: CASSLRSYTGGGGTDTQYF
CDR3 DNA: TGCGCCAGCAGCCTCCGTTCGTACACAGGGGGCGGAGGCACAGATACGCAGTATTTT

J gene: TRBJ2-7
D gene: TRBD1
V gene: TRBV5-1
clone size: many
CDR3 protein: CASSLFRGSYEQYF
CDR3 DNA: TGCGCCAGCAGCTTGTTCAGGGGGAGCTACGAGCAGTACTTC

J gene: TRBJ2-7
D gene: -
V gene: TRBV20-1
clone size: many
CDR3 protein: CSARDPPTSSYEQYF
CDR3 DNA: TGCAGTGCTAGAGATCCTCCGACTAGCTCCTACGAGCAGTACTTC

J gene: TRBJ2-1
D gene: TRBD2
V gene: TRBV6-2/TRBV6-3
clone size: few
CDR3 protein: CASSGPGLVAHEQFF
CDR3 DNA: TGTGCCAGCAGTGGCCCGGGACTAGTCGCCCATGAGCAGTTCTTC

J gene: TRBJ2-7
D gene: TRBD2
V gene: TRBV20-1
clone size: many
CDR3 protein: CSARASTSDSYEQYF
CDR3 DNA: TGCAGTGCTAGAGCCTCGACTAGCGATTCCTACGAGCAGTACTTC

J gene: TRBJ2-1
D gene: TRBD2
V gene: TRBV9
clone size: few
CDR3 protein: CASSAPTSGHNEQFF
CDR3 DNA: TGTGCCAGCAGCGCGCCGACTAGCGGGCATAATGAGCAGTTCTTC

J gene: TRBJ2-7
D gene: -
V gene: TRBV6-1
clone size: many
CDR3 protein: CASSRSFGGASYEQYF
CDR3 DNA: TGTGCCAGCAGTAGGTCGTTCGGGGGCGCCTCCTACGAGCAGTACTTC

J gene: TRBJ2-1
D gene: TRBD2
V gene: TRBV27
clone size: once
CDR3 protein: CASKRSGTSGHNEQFF
CDR3 DNA: TGTGCCAGCAAACGATCCGGGACTAGCGGTCACAATGAGCAGTTCTTC

J gene: TRBJ2-1
D gene: TRBD2
V gene: TRBV12-3/TRBV12-4
clone size: many
CDR3 protein: CASSFGTSGEQFF
CDR3 DNA: TGTGCCAGCAGTTTTGGGACTAGCGGAGAGCAGTTCTTC

J gene: TRBJ2-2
D gene: -
V gene: TRBV10-3
clone size: many
CDR3 protein: CAITSDGVTGELFF
CDR3 DNA: TGTGCCATCACTTCAGATGGGGTCACCGGGGAGCTGTTTTTT

J gene: TRBJ2-1
D gene: -
V gene: TRBV4-1
clone size: few
CDR3 protein: CASSQEGGAGAFDEQFF
CDR3 DNA: TGCGCCAGCAGCCAAGAGGGGGGGGCGGGGGCGTTCGATGAGCAGTTCTTC

J gene: TRBJ1-1
D gene: -
V gene: TRBV10-2
clone size: -
CDR3 protein: CASSGGGRGTEAFF
CDR3 DNA: TGCGCCAGCAGTGGCGGAGGCAGGGGAACTGAAGCTTTCTTT

J gene: TRBJ1-1
D gene: TRBD1
V gene: TRBV19
clone size: many
CDR3 protein: CASSHWTGGGVNTEAFF
CDR3 DNA: TGTGCCAGTAGTCACTGGACAGGGGGCGGGGTGAACACTGAAGCTTTCTTT

J gene: TRBJ2-3
D gene: TRBD1
V gene: TRBV15
clone size: many
CDR3 protein: CATSATGASTDTQYF
CDR3 DNA: TGTGCCACCAGCGCGACAGGGGCCAGCACAGATACGCAGTATTTT